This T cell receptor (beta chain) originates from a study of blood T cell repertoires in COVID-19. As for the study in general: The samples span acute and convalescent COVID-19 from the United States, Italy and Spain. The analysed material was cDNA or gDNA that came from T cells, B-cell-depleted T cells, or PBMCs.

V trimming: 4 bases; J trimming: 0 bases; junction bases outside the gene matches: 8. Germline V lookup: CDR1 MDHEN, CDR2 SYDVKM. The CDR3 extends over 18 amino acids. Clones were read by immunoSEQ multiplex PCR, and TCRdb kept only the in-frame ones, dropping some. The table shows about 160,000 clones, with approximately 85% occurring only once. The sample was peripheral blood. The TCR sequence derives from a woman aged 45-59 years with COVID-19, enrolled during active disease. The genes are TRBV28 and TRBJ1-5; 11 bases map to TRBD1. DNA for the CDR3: TGTGCCAGCAGTTCGGGCCGGACAGGGGGCATTAGCAATCAGCCCCAGCATTTT. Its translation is CASSSGRTGGISNQPQHF.